This TCR beta chain was sequenced for a study of somatic mutations in cytotoxic T cells in rheumatoid arthritis. Study-level information: Flow sorting yielded some V beta antibody-stained T-cell populations at nearly 100% purity, among them V beta1+ cells sequenced for TCRB. General study results and limits: For about an eighth of the 65 patients, a single CD8+ clone accounted for more than 20% of CD8+ cells.

Profiling relied on immunoSEQ multiplex PCR, and the TCRdb table lists in-frame clones only, not all of them. The sample holds 13,000 or so clones, about four fifths seen once. To note about this clone: Its antigen is still unknown.

The specimen sequenced was CD8+ T cells sorted from blood. The sequence was obtained from an adult with rheumatoid arthritis.

CDR3 nucleotides: TGCGCCAGCAGCTTGACCCAGGGAGAAACTGAAGCTTTCTTT. Protein: CASSLTQGETEAFF. The genes are TRBV5-1 and TRBJ1-1, with D tentatively TRBD1 (5 bases). From germline, CDR1 is SGHRS and CDR2 YFSETQ. The CDR3 totals 14 residues. V was cut by 1 base and J by 5 bases, with 12 bases left in between.